Listed below are T cell receptor beta chains from one sample, sequenced in a study of blood T cell repertoires in COVID-19. The method was immunoSEQ multiplex PCR; TCRdb's version includes in-frame clones alone and lacks a portion of them. Here the sample spans about 130,000 clones, just over 75% being singletons. Source material: peripheral blood. These receptors came from a human donor in a cohort sampled during active COVID-19. The CDR3 runs from the conserved cysteine through the conserved F or W. The D gene is left open where the match is weak. Size values are once, few and many counts, or a class for expanded clones, and some rows have none.

clone_size: NA; d_call: TRBD1; v_call: TRBV7-6; j_call: TRBJ1-3; cdr3_nt: TGTGCCAGCAGCTTAGGAGGGGGCCCTGGAAACACCATATATTTT; cdr3_aa: CASSLGGGPGNTIYF
clone_size: NA; d_call: NA; v_call: TRBV10-3; j_call: TRBJ2-1; cdr3_nt: TGTGCCATCAGCTCGGGTAGCCTTCGAAGCAATGAGCAGTTCTTC; cdr3_aa: CAISSGSLRSNEQFF
clone_size: NA; d_call: NA; v_call: TRBV29-1; j_call: TRBJ1-1; cdr3_nt: TGCAGCGTTGAGATGGGCAGGTTGAACACTGAAGCTTTCTTT; cdr3_aa: CSVEMGRLNTEAFF
clone_size: NA; d_call: NA; v_call: TRBV5-1; j_call: TRBJ2-7; cdr3_nt: TGCGCCAGCAGCTTGGGAGGGGGGGGAGTCTCCTACGAGCAGTACTTC; cdr3_aa: CASSLGGGGVSYEQYF
clone_size: NA; d_call: NA; v_call: TRBV10-1; j_call: TRBJ1-5; cdr3_nt: TGCGCCAGCAGTGTAGCGAGGGATCAGCCCCAGCATTTT; cdr3_aa: CASSVARDQPQHF
clone_size: NA; d_call: NA; v_call: TRBV4-1; j_call: TRBJ2-5; cdr3_nt: TGCGCCAGCAGCCATTCCCAGGCAGGGAAAGAGACCCAGTACTTC; cdr3_aa: CASSHSQAGKETQYF
clone_size: NA; d_call: NA; v_call: TRBV5-6; j_call: TRBJ2-1; cdr3_nt: TGTGCCAGCAGCTTGGGGGGGGACCCAGGCGATGAGCAGTTCTTC; cdr3_aa: CASSLGGDPGDEQFF
clone_size: NA; d_call: TRBD2; v_call: TRBV6-2/TRBV6-3; j_call: TRBJ2-1; cdr3_nt: TGTGCCAGCAGCCCCTGGGTGGGTAGCGGGGGCCTTGGCCATGAGCAGTTCTTC; cdr3_aa: CASSPWVGSGGLGHEQFF
clone_size: NA; d_call: TRBD2; v_call: TRBV5-1; j_call: TRBJ2-7; cdr3_nt: TGCGCCAGCAGCCCGCGGGGGGCCAGGGAGCAGTACTTC; cdr3_aa: CASSPRGAREQYF
clone_size: once; d_call: NA; v_call: TRBV5-1; j_call: TRBJ1-1; cdr3_nt: TGCGCCAGCAGTTTCGGCACTGAAGCTTTCTTT; cdr3_aa: CASSFGTEAFF
clone_size: NA; d_call: NA; v_call: TRBV19; j_call: TRBJ1-5; cdr3_nt: TGTGCCAGTAGTATTGAACAGTTCAATCAGCCCCAGCATTTT; cdr3_aa: CASSIEQFNQPQHF
clone_size: NA; d_call: TRBD2; v_call: TRBV5-6; j_call: TRBJ2-1; cdr3_nt: TGTGCCAGCAGCGTGGGACCGGCGGGGGACAATGAGCAGTTCTTC; cdr3_aa: CASSVGPAGDNEQFF
clone_size: NA; d_call: TRBD2; v_call: TRBV12-3/TRBV12-4; j_call: TRBJ2-3; cdr3_nt: TGTGCCAGCAGTTTCCGGGGGGGAGATACGCAGTATTTT; cdr3_aa: CASSFRGGDTQYF
clone_size: NA; d_call: TRBD2; v_call: TRBV7-9; j_call: TRBJ2-3; cdr3_nt: TGTGCCAGCAGCCCCACCGGGACTAGCTCTTTGAGGGATACGCAGTATTTT; cdr3_aa: CASSPTGTSSLRDTQYF
clone_size: NA; d_call: TRBD1; v_call: TRBV5-1; j_call: TRBJ1-1; cdr3_nt: TGCGCCAGCAGCTTTCTTACAGGGGCGCGGGACACTGAAGCTTTCTTT; cdr3_aa: CASSFLTGARDTEAFF
clone_size: NA; d_call: TRBD1; v_call: TRBV5-1; j_call: TRBJ1-1; cdr3_nt: TGCGCCAGCTCCAGGGGGGTGAACACTGAAGCTTTCTTT; cdr3_aa: CASSRGVNTEAFF
clone_size: NA; d_call: TRBD1; v_call: TRBV5-1; j_call: TRBJ1-2; cdr3_nt: TGCGCCAGCAGCTTGGGTCTCAGGGGGGTTCACTATGGCTACACCTTC; cdr3_aa: CASSLGLRGVHYGYTF
clone_size: NA; d_call: NA; v_call: TRBV3-1/TRBV3-2; j_call: TRBJ1-2; cdr3_nt: TGTGCCAGCAGCCCTCAGCGAACGATCTATGGCTACACCTTC; cdr3_aa: CASSPQRTIYGYTF
clone_size: NA; d_call: TRBD2; v_call: TRBV7-3; j_call: TRBJ2-1; cdr3_nt: TGTGCCAGCAGCTTAACCCTAGCGGGGGGGTACAATGAGCAGTTCTTC; cdr3_aa: CASSLTLAGGYNEQFF
clone_size: NA; d_call: NA; v_call: TRBV6-5; j_call: TRBJ1-5; cdr3_nt: TGTGCCAGCACCCCATTCCAGGGAAGCAATCAGCCCCAGCATTTT; cdr3_aa: CASTPFQGSNQPQHF
clone_size: NA; d_call: TRBD1; v_call: TRBV13; j_call: TRBJ2-2; cdr3_nt: TGTGCCAGCAGCCCCGCAGGACAGGGGAACACCGGGGAGCTGTTTTTT; cdr3_aa: CASSPAGQGNTGELFF
clone_size: NA; d_call: NA; v_call: TRBV30; j_call: TRBJ2-5; cdr3_nt: TGTGCCTGGAGCTCAGGGACTGGAGGAAGGGTTGCGACCCAGTACTTC; cdr3_aa: CAWSSGTGGRVATQYF
clone_size: NA; d_call: NA; v_call: TRBV4-2; j_call: TRBJ2-3; cdr3_nt: TGTGCCAGCAGCGGCGGGGGCCCCACAGATACGCAGTATTTT; cdr3_aa: CASSGGGPTDTQYF
clone_size: NA; d_call: TRBD2; v_call: TRBV5-6; j_call: TRBJ2-3; cdr3_nt: TGTGCCAGCACCGGACTAGCGGGGGGCCTTTACACAGATACGCAGTATTTT; cdr3_aa: CASTGLAGGLYTDTQYF
clone_size: NA; d_call: TRBD1; v_call: TRBV3-1/TRBV3-2; j_call: TRBJ1-2; cdr3_nt: TGTGCCAGCAGCCTGGGGACAGTCTATGGCTACACCTTC; cdr3_aa: CASSLGTVYGYTF
clone_size: NA; d_call: NA; v_call: TRBV6-5; j_call: TRBJ1-2; cdr3_nt: TGTGCCAGCAGTTACTCGAGTGCAGGAGGCTACACCTTC; cdr3_aa: CASSYSSAGGYTF
clone_size: NA; d_call: NA; v_call: TRBV5-1; j_call: TRBJ1-1; cdr3_nt: TGCGCCAGCAGCGCGATGGGAGGGGTGGGGAACACTGAAGCTTTCTTT; cdr3_aa: CASSAMGGVGNTEAFF
clone_size: NA; d_call: NA; v_call: TRBV3-1/TRBV3-2; j_call: TRBJ1-5; cdr3_nt: TGTGCCAGCAGCCTCCGTGACACGGGCAATCAGCCCCAGCATTTT; cdr3_aa: CASSLRDTGNQPQHF
clone_size: NA; d_call: TRBD1; v_call: TRBV23-1; j_call: TRBJ1-5; cdr3_nt: TGCGCCAGCAGTCAATCTGGGGACAGGGGGCAGGATCAGCCCCAGCATTTT; cdr3_aa: CASSQSGDRGQDQPQHF